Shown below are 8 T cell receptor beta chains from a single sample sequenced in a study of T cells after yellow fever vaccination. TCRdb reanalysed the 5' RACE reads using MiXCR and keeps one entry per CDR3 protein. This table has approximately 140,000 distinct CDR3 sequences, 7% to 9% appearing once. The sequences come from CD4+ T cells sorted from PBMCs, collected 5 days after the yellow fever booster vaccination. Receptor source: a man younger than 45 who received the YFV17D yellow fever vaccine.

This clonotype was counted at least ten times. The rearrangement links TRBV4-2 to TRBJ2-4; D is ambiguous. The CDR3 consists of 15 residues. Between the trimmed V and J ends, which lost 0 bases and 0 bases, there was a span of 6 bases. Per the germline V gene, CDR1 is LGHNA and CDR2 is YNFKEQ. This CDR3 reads CASSQDGVAKNIQYF. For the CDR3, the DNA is TGTGCCAGCAGCCAAGATGGCGTAGCCAAAAACATTCAGTACTTC.

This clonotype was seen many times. This CDR3 reads CASSPGQVVSGELFF. DNA of the CDR3: TGTGCCTCCTCCCCCGGACAGGTGGTCTCCGGGGAGCTGTTTTTT. The J gene is TRBJ2-2, the V gene TRBV30; 7 bases are shared with TRBD1. V shed 7 bases, J shed 6 bases, and the junction held 14 bases outside the gene matches. Germline V CDR1 and CDR2: GTSNPN, SVGIG (reference sequence). The CDR3 runs 15 residues.

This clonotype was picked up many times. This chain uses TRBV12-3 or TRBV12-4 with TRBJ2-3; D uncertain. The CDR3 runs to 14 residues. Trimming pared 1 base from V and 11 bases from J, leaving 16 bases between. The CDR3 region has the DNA TGTGCCAGCAGTTTAGAACCCCATACGCATGGGCAGTATTTT. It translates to CASSLEPHTHGQYF.

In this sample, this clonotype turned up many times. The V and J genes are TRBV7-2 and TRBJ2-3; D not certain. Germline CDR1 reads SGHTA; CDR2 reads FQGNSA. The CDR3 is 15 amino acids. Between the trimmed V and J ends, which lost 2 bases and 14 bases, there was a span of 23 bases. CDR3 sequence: CASSLSGAALMVSYF. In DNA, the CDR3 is TGTGCCAGCAGCTTATCCGGCGCCGCCCTCATGGTTTCGTATTTT.

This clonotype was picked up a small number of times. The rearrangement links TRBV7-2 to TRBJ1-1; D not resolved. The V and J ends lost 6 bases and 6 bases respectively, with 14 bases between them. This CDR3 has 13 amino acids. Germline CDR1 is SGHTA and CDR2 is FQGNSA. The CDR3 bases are TGTGCCAGCAGTCCCTCTGCGGGGTCTGAAGCTTTCTTT. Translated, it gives CASSPSAGSEAFF. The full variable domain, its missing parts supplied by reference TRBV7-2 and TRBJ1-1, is GAGVSQSPSNKVTEKGKDVELRCDPISGHTALYWYRQSLGQGLEFLIYFQGNSAPDKSGLPSDRFSAERTGGSVSTLTIQRTQQEDSAVYLCASSPSAGSEAFFGQGTRLTVV.

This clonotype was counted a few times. CDR3 coding DNA: TGTGCCAGCAGTTTCGGAGGCCCAAATGAAAAACTGTTTTTT. Its protein product is CASSFGGPNEKLFF. V gene TRBV28 combines with J gene TRBJ1-4; D uncertain. In germline, CDR1 is MDHEN, CDR2 SYDVKM. Trimming removed 3 bases at V and 5 bases at J, with 10 bases between. This CDR3 spans 14 amino acids.

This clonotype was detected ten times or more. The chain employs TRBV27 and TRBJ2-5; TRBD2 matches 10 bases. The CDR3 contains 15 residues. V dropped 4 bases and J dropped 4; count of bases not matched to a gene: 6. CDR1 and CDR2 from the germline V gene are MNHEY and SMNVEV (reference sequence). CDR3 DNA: TGTGCCAGCAGTTCTTACCCTAGCGGGGGAGAGACCCAGTACTTC. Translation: CASSSYPSGGETQYF.

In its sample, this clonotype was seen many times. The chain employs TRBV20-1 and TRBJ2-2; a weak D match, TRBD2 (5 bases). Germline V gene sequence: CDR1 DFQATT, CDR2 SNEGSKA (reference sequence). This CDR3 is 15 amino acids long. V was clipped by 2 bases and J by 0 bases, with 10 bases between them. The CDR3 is CSARPLASNTGELFF. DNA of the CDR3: TGCAGTGCTAGACCTTTAGCGTCGAACACCGGGGAGCTGTTTTTT.